These 8 T cell receptor beta chains originate from one sample sequenced in a study of T cell repertoires in cytomegalovirus infection. One entry per CDR3 protein results from TCRdb running MiXCR on the reads. Of approximately 290,000 distinct CDR3 sequences in the sample, roughly a quarter were seen once. The sequencing sample was made of PBMCs. These receptors were obtained from a human donor in good health (CMV status not recorded). Some clones in this sample may be carry-over from other donors' samples.

This clonotype was seen a few times. The rearrangement joins TRBV20-1 to TRBJ2-2; D is ambiguous. Trimming shortened V by 3 bases and J by 0 bases, and 8 bases separated the two germline ends. The V gene's germline CDR1 is DFQATT and CDR2 SNEGSKA (reference sequence). This CDR3 spans 14 amino acids. The CDR3 nucleotides read TGCAGTGCTAGTGGGATGACGAACACCGGGGAGCTGTTTTTT. Protein sequence: CSASGMTNTGELFF.

This clonotype was observed at least ten times. V usage is TRBV12-3 or TRBV12-4 and J usage is TRBJ1-3; TRBD1 is a possible D gene (5 bases). The CDR3 has 13 amino acids. Trimming took off 7 bases at V and 7 bases at J, with 14 bases between the two ends. CDR3 protein: CASTLRTLNTIYF. The CDR3, as DNA: TGTGCCAGCACCCTAAGGACACTCAACACCATATATTTT.

CDR3 coding DNA: TGTGCCAGCAGCTTGGGGGGTTCGGGAATGAACACTGAAGCTTTCTTT. Translation gives CASSLGGSGMNTEAFF. The chain carries TRBV7-2 and TRBJ1-1; the D gene is possibly TRBD1 (5 bases). Germline loops: CDR1 SGHTA, CDR2 FQGNSA. Trimming took 3 bases from V and 0 from J, leaving 14 bases between them. The CDR3 contains 16 residues.

This clonotype was observed at least ten times. The chain carries TRBV6-2 or TRBV6-3 and TRBJ2-1; unclear D gene. This CDR3 has 15 amino acids. Deletions cut 5 bases from V and 2 bases from J, with 13 bases between. From germline, CDR1 is MNHEY and CDR2 SVGEGT. CDR3 loop: CASSTFGGTYNEQFF. As DNA, the CDR3 is TGTGCCAGCAGTACCTTTGGTGGCACCTACAATGAGCAGTTCTTC.

V is TRBV7-2 and J is TRBJ1-1; no clear D. The CDR3 consists of 14 residues. Trimming removed 4 bases from V and 4 bases from J, with 13 bases in between. Germline CDR1 and CDR2: SGHTA and FQGNSA. CDR3: CASSSPRISTEAFF. CDR3 DNA: TGTGCCAGCAGCTCGCCTCGAATAAGCACTGAAGCTTTCTTT.

The V gene is TRBV28, the J gene TRBJ1-2; D ambiguous. Germline values: CDR1 MDHEN, CDR2 SYDVKM. This CDR3 is built from 13 residues. Trimming took 5 bases from V and 5 from J, leaving 12 bases between them. Here the CDR3 DNA reads TGTGCCAGCAGTGACGTGACCCTATATGGCTACACCTTC. Translation: CASSDVTLYGYTF.

The gene calls are TRBV15 and TRBJ1-2; possible D gene TRBD1, 5 bases. The CDR3 is made up of 12 amino acids. With 4 bases removed from V and 5 bases from J, the gap between germline ends came to 8 bases. CDR1 is LNHNV and CDR2 is YYDKDF in the germline V gene (reference sequence). CDR3 in amino acids: CATSKSGYGYTF. The CDR3 region has the DNA TGTGCCACCAGCAAATCAGGGTATGGCTACACCTTC.

In this sample, this clonotype turned up many times. V gene TRBV5-5 combines with J gene TRBJ2-1; a weak D match, TRBD2 (5 bases). CDR3 length equals 12 residues. V gave up 0 bases and J gave up 15 bases, with 13 bases separating them. CDR1 and CDR2 from the germline V gene are SGHKS and YYEKEE (reference sequence). CDR3: CASSLGERLMFF. Here the CDR3 DNA reads TGTGCCAGCAGCTTGGGGGAGAGGTTAATGTTCTTC.